The rows below give T cell receptor beta chains drawn from one sample of a study of identical twins' blood T cells. TCRdb used MiXCR to reprocess the 5' RACE reads, holding one entry per CDR3 protein. The data contain hundreds of thousands of distinct CDR3 sequences, more than 25% of them singletons. Sequencing used PBMCs. The source is a woman aged 18-49 years in good health. The CDR3 runs from the conserved cysteine through the conserved F or W. The order of the fields is J gene, clone size, V gene, D gene, CDR3 protein, CDR3 DNA. A D gene is named only where the DNA matches it firmly. Clone size is not always given. Where it is, it says once, few, many or a class for expanded clones.

TRBJ1-5,-,TRBV19,-,CASSMDSFNRPQHF,TGTGCCAGTAGTATGGACAGCTTCAATCGGCCCCAGCATTTT
TRBJ2-7,-,TRBV20-1,-,CSASFGASYEQYF,TGCAGTGCTAGTTTCGGGGCCTCCTACGAGCAGTACTTC
TRBJ1-4,-,TRBV5-1,-,CASSNRGLSIGEKLFF,TGCGCCAGCAGCAACCGGGGCCTGTCGATAGGGGAAAAACTGTTTTTT
TRBJ1-1,-,TRBV5-1,TRBD1,CASSRGQVNTEAFF,TGCGCCAGCAGCAGGGGACAGGTAAACACTGAAGCTTTCTTT
TRBJ2-2,few,TRBV7-2,-,CASSLFSGRNTGELFF,TGTGCCAGCAGCCTTTTTTCCGGGAGGAACACCGGGGAGCTGTTTTTT
TRBJ1-2,few,TRBV4-3,-,CASSQDRLSNYGYTF,TGCGCCAGCAGCCAAGACCGGCTATCCAACTATGGCTACACCTTC
TRBJ1-5,-,TRBV2,-,CASSVENNQPQHF,TGTGCCAGCAGTGTTGAAAACAATCAGCCCCAGCATTTT
TRBJ1-1,-,TRBV5-6,TRBD1,CASSYAYRGPNTEAFF,TGTGCCAGCAGCTATGCTTACAGGGGACCTAACACTGAAGCTTTCTTT
TRBJ2-3,-,TRBV11-2,TRBD2,CASSLIETSGIGTQYF,TGTGCCAGCAGCTTAATAGAGACTAGCGGGATAGGTACGCAGTATTTT
TRBJ1-2,few,TRBV7-9,TRBD1,CASSLFKAGGKGYTF,TGTGCCAGCAGCTTATTCAAGGCAGGGGGGAAAGGCTACACCTTC
TRBJ2-7,-,TRBV12-3/TRBV12-4,-,CASSFAPSYEQYF,TGTGCCAGCAGTTTCGCTCCCTCCTACGAGCAGTACTTC
TRBJ2-7,-,TRBV5-1,-,CASSLDGGFYEQYF,TGCGCCAGCAGCTTGGACGGCGGCTTCTACGAGCAGTACTTC
TRBJ1-5,-,TRBV12-3/TRBV12-4,-,CASSQLRNQPQHF,TGTGCCAGCAGCCAGCTCAGAAATCAGCCCCAGCATTTT
TRBJ2-7,-,TRBV28,-,CASSFNGDRDLYEQYF,TGTGCCAGCAGTTTTAATGGGGACCGGGACCTGTACGAGCAGTACTTC
TRBJ1-1,many,TRBV20-1,-,CSVSRAAPNTEAFF,TGCAGTGTATCCCGCGCAGCCCCCAACACTGAAGCTTTCTTT
TRBJ1-4,few,TRBV9,-,CASSVGLQGLGEKLFF,TGTGCCAGCAGCGTAGGTCTCCAGGGGTTGGGCGAAAAACTGTTTTTT
TRBJ2-3,-,TRBV29-1,-,CSVDRGFGTDTQYF,TGCAGCGTTGATCGAGGGTTCGGCACAGATACGCAGTATTTT
TRBJ1-3,few,TRBV29-1,-,CSAGRDNSGNTIYF,TGCAGCGCCGGTCGGGACAACTCTGGAAACACCATATATTTT
TRBJ2-1,few,TRBV12-5,TRBD2,CASGLVLGGKYSEQFF,TGTGCTAGTGGTTTGGTACTGGGAGGGAAGTATAGTGAGCAGTTCTTC
TRBJ2-3,-,TRBV7-2,-,CASSLPLSGNTDTQYF,TGTGCCAGCAGCTTACCTTTGTCAGGGAACACAGATACGCAGTATTTT
TRBJ1-2,few,TRBV3-1,-,CASSQEIYGYTF,TGTGCCAGCAGCCAAGAGATCTATGGCTACACCTTC
TRBJ2-1,few,TRBV10-1,TRBD2,CASSEGRLAVDNEQFF,TGCGCCAGCAGTGAGGGGAGGCTAGCGGTCGACAATGAGCAGTTCTTC
TRBJ2-1,-,TRBV20-1,TRBD2,CIARVLAGAGYNEQFF,TGCATTGCTAGAGTATTAGCGGGAGCGGGGTACAATGAGCAGTTCTTC
TRBJ2-7,few,TRBV20-1,TRBD1,CSAPLGDSFAYEQYF,TGCAGTGCCCCCCTCGGGGACAGCTTTGCCTACGAGCAGTACTTC
TRBJ2-2,-,TRBV19,-,CASGGTSFTGELFF,TGTGCCAGTGGAGGGACGTCCTTCACCGGGGAGCTGTTTTTT
TRBJ2-3,few,TRBV7-2,-,CASSLHGGLPTDTQYF,TGTGCCAGCAGCTTGCACGGGGGCCTCCCCACAGATACGCAGTATTTT
TRBJ1-1,-,TRBV11-2,-,CASSPQTGFGNTEAFF,TGTGCCAGCAGCCCCCAGACAGGCTTCGGGAACACTGAAGCTTTCTTT
TRBJ1-4,few,TRBV20-1,TRBD1,CSAEVDRGAGKLFF,TGCAGTGCGGAGGTCGACAGGGGGGCAGGAAAACTGTTTTTT